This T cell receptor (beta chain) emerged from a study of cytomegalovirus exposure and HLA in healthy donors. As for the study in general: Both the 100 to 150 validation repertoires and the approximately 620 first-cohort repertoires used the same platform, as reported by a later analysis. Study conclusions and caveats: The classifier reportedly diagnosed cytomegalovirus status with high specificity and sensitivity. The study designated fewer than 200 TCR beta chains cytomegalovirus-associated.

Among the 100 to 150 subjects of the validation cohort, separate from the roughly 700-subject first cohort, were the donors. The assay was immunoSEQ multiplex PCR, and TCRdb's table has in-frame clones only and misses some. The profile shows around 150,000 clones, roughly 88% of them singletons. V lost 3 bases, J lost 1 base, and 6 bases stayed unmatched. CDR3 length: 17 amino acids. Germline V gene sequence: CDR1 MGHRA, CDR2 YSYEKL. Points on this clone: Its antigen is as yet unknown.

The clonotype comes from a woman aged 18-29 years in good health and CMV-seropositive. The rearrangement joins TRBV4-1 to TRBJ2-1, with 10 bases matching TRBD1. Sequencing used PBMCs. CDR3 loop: CASSQGQGISSYNEQFF. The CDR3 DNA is TGCGCCAGCAGCCAGGGACAGGGGATCAGTTCCTACAATGAGCAGTTCTTC.